This entry describes one T cell receptor beta chain. It has no known antigen specificity. No clone much larger than this one lies a single base away; base qualities are absent. TCR beta chain CDR3 regions were sequenced from genomic DNA using the immunoSEQ assay. Primers annealing to V and J segments amplified rearranged VDJ segments. Per the authors' processing: The ImmunoSeq Analyzer software was used to calculate clonality and richness metrics. Clones with differential abundance between regions were identified with Fisher's exact test combined with a beta-binomial method for additional stringency. Imported from immuneACCESS, the table was reduced by TCRdb to in-frame sequences with V and J called. These copies leave out some clones; in studies compared against another copy, an unresolved V gene accounts for under half, and the cause of the remainder is not known. For V, J and clone size, that table is used; D and trimming come from the DNA. This sample gives thousands of clones in total; under 75% of them show up just once. The ten most abundant clones make up 35% to 50% of the sample.

This specimen comes from a study of intratumoral heterogeneity in liver cancer. Turning to the overall study: Across the full roughly 13-patient cohort, most patients were male and a median age of around 63 years was recorded. To examine intratumor heterogeneity, the study integrated RNA-seq, DNA sequencing, TCR-seq and SNP array data obtained from multiple regions of hepatocellular carcinoma specimens. The full cohort included over 70 multiregional samples from some 15 HCC patients, consisting of fewer than 55 tumoral regions and 20 or so adjacent nontumoral regions.

The germline V gene yields SGHNT for CDR1 and YENEEA for CDR2. Trimming at the junction amounts to 2 bases on V and 0 bases on J, and the germline ends lie 11 bases apart. Its CDR3 holds 15 amino acids, cysteine through phenylalanine. Only the CDR3 portion is preserved as DNA: 45 bases, with reading frame beginning at the first base. Study-level results and caveats: In every sequenced patient, tumor region b showed significantly fewer unique T-cell clonal expansions than tumor region a. Limitations acknowledged by the authors included a relatively low number of patients and under-sampled representation of tumor-infiltrating lymphocytes. RNA-seq-based estimates of regional differences in tumor-infiltrating lymphocyte burden were reportedly confirmed by TCR sequencing. Within each sequenced patient, no significant difference in overall T cell clonality was found between tumor regions.

The H label marked samples taken from distinct, geographically separated regions of the hepatocellular carcinoma nodule. All patients had early-stage hepatocellular carcinoma and received no therapy before surgical resection. None of the sampled areas showed macroscopic evidence of necrosis or hemorrhage. TCR sequencing (ImmunoSeq) was performed on multiple regions from a couple of patients. Frozen resection tissue samples were collected at least 1 cm apart from each other. Genomic DNA was extracted from bulk tissue using the DNeasy blood and tissue kit. Sequencing used tumor tissue, obtained before any cancer treatment. The clonotype comes from a woman aged 70-85 years with hepatocellular carcinoma. This chain joins TRBV11-3 to TRBJ2-7; TRBD1 is a weak D gene call, 5 bases matching. The encoded CDR3 is CASSLYTGLSYEQYF. Here is the DNA: TGTGCCAGCAGCTTATATACAGGCCTCTCCTACGAGCAGTACTTC.